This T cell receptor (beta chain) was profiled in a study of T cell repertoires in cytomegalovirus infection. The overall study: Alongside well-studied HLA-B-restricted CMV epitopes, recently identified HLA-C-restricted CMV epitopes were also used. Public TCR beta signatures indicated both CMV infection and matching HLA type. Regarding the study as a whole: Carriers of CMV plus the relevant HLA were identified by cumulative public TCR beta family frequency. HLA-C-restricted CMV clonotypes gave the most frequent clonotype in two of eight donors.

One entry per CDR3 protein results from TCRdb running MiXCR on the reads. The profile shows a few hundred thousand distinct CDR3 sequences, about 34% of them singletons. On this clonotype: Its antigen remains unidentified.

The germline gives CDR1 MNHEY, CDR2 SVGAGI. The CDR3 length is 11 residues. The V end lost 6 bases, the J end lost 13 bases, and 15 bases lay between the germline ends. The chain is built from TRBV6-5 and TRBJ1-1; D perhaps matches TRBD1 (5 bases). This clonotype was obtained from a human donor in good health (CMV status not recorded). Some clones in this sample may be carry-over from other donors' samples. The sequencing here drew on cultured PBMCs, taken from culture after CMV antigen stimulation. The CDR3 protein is CASRTGTKDFF. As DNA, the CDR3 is TGTGCCAGCAGAACCGGGACGAAAGATTTCTTT.